This T cell receptor (beta chain) was profiled in a study of tissue T cells after allogeneic stem cell transplantation. Specified time point: mouse harvest day 7 after allogeneic transplant. Each mouse received 10^7 T-cell-depleted marrow cells plus 10^6 splenic CD5+ T cells by tail vein. The data were produced by immunoSEQ multiplex PCR, yet TCRdb's version contains in-frame clones alone and is incomplete. Of roughly 1,200 clones in the sample, roughly 60% were seen once. The CDR3 covers 14 residues. Germline values: CDR1 LGHDT, CDR2 YNNKQL (reference sequence). V was cut by 3 bases and J by 1 base, with 10 bases left in between. Notes on this clone: Gene names are mouse gene names. Read coverage stops 1 residue before the CDR3 terminus; the germline J gene supplies the remainder.

The sample comprised liver tissue. The chain carries TRBV4 and TRBJ2-7; perhaps TRBD1 as D (6 bases). The TCR sequence derives from a female BALB/c mouse given C57BL/6 T cells with graft-versus-host disease after an allogeneic hematopoietic cell transplant. The sequenced part of the CDR3 DNA is TGTGCCAGCAGCTACGGCAGGGGATCCTATGAACAGTAC. Residues: CASSYGRGSYEQY. In full, the CDR3 reads CASSYGRGSYEQYF.